Listed here is a single TCR beta chain. This entry comes from a study of T cell changes during pregnancy in multiple sclerosis. Assay used: immunoSEQ multiplex PCR; TCRdb lists only in-frame clones, some missing. The sample carries about 120,000 clones, approximately 90% recorded once. The CDR3 is 14 amino acids. Trimming removed 2 bases from V and 0 bases from J, with 7 bases in between. Per the germline V gene, CDR1 is MNHEY and CDR2 is SVGAGI. The material was peripheral blood, obtained in the third trimester of pregnancy. The TCR sequence derives from a female donor with multiple sclerosis, enrolled in a pregnancy study. V usage is TRBV6-5 and J usage is TRBJ1-1; D gene unclear. The CDR3 DNA follows: TGTGCCAGCAGTTACAGGAGCCTGAACACTGAAGCTTTCTTT. Translation gives CASSYRSLNTEAFF.